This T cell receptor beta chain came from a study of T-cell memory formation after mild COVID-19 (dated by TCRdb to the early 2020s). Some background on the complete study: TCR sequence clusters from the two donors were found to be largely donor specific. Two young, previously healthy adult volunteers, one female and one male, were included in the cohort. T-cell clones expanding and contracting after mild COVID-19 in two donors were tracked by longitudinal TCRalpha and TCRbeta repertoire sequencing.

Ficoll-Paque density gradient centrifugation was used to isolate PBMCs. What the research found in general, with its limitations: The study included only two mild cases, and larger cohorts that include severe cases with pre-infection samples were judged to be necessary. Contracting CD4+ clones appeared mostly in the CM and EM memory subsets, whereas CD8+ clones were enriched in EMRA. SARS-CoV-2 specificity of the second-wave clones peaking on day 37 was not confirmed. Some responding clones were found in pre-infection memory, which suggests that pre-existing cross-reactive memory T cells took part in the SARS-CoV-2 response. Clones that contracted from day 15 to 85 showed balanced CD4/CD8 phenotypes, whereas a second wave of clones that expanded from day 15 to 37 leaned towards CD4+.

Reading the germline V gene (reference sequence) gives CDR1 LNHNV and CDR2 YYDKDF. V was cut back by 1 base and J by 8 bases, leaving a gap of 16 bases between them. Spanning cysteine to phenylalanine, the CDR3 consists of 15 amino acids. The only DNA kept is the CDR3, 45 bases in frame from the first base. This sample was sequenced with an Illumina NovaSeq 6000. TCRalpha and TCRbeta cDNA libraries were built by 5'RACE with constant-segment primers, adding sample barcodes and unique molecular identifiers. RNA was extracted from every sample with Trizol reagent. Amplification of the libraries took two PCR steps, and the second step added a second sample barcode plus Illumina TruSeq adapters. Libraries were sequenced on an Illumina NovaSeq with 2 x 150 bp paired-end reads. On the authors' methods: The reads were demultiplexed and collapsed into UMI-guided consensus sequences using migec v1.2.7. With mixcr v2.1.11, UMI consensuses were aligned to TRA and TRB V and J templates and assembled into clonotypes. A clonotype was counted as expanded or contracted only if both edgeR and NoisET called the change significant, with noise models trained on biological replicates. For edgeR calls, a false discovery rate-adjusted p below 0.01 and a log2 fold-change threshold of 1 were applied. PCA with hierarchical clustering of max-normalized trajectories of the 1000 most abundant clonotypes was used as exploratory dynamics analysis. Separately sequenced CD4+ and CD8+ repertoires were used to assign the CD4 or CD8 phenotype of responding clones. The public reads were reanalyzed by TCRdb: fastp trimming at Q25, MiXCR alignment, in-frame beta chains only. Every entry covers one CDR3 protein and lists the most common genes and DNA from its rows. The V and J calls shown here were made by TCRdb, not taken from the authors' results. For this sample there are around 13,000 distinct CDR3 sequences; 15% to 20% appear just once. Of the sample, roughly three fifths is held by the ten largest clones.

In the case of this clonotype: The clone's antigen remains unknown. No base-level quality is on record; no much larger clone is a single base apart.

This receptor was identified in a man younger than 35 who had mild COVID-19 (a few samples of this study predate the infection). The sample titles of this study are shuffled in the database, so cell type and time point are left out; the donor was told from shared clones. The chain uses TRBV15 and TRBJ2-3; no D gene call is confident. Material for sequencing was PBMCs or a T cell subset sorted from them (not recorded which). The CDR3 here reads CATSRADASLSTQYF. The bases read TGTGCCACCAGCAGAGCCGATGCCTCCCTGAGTACGCAGTATTTT.